This T cell receptor beta chain originates from a study of blood T cell repertoires in COVID-19. At the level of the study: Whether acute or convalescent, the COVID-19 samples came from the United States, Italy and Spain. T cells, B-cell-depleted T cells, or PBMCs supplied cDNA or gDNA.

Germline values: CDR1 SGDLS, CDR2 YYNGEE. V was clipped by 3 bases and J by 5 bases, with 6 bases between them. The length of the CDR3 is 11 residues. Followed over time, Seattle patients had been enrolled while infection was active. Sequencing was performed with immunoSEQ multiplex PCR; in TCRdb, only in-frame clones are kept and a portion is missing. The sample contains 330,000 or so clones, roughly 87% of which appear only once. Sequencing was performed on peripheral blood. This chain uses TRBV9 with TRBJ2-7; no clear D. The origin of this receptor is a young man with COVID-19, enrolled during active disease. The CDR3: CASSGEDEQYF. CDR3 in DNA: TGTGCCAGCAGCGGAGAGGACGAGCAGTACTTC.